These 9 T cell receptor beta chains were sequenced from one sample in a study of blood T cell repertoires in COVID-19. Sequencing used immunoSEQ multiplex PCR; TCRdb keeps in-frame clones, though not all of them. The data show some 96,000 clones, 80% seen once. Input material: peripheral blood. These receptors were taken from a man in his 70s with active or convalescent COVID-19.

This clone has a single count. The chain is built from TRBV19 and TRBJ2-6, with 9 positions matching TRBD2. The CDR3 is made up of 18 amino acids. Germline values: CDR1 LNHDA, CDR2 SQIVND (reference sequence). V gave up 3 bases and J gave up 3 bases; unmatched junction bases: 9. This CDR3 is CASSIRGGRAVGANVLTF. The CDR3 DNA reads as TGTGCCAGTAGTATCCGAGGCGGGAGGGCCGTTGGGGCCAACGTCCTGACTTTC.

The chain combines TRBV27 with TRBJ1-1; a weak D match, TRBD1 (6 bases). Germline loops: CDR1 MNHEY, CDR2 SMNVEV (reference sequence). This CDR3 comprises 16 residues. V gave up 2 bases and J gave up 1 base, with 14 bases separating them. CDR3 amino acids: CASSLISGVENTEAFF. DNA of the CDR3: TGTGCCAGCAGTTTAATCTCAGGGGTCGAGAACACTGAAGCTTTCTTT.

The chain combines TRBV2 with TRBJ2-2; 7 positions match TRBD1. CDR3 length equals 16 residues. From germline, CDR1 is SNHLY and CDR2 FYNNEI. Trimming removed 4 bases from V and 1 base from J; junction bases left unmatched: 6. The CDR3 here is CASSVTSGGNTGELFF. The CDR3 bases are TGTGCCAGCAGTGTAACATCAGGGGGGAACACCGGGGAGCTGTTTTTT.

V gene TRBV15 combines with J gene TRBJ2-1, with a tentative D call TRBD2 (6 bases). CDR1 is LNHNV, CDR2 YYDKDF, per germline (reference sequence). The CDR3 extends over 14 amino acids. Trimming pared 2 bases from V and 4 bases from J, leaving 9 bases between. The CDR3 region is CATSRQGLYNEQFF. CDR3 nucleotides: TGTGCCACCAGCAGACAGGGACTTTACAATGAGCAGTTCTTC.

The chain has TRBV3-1 (or the pseudogene TRBV3-2) and TRBJ2-1; 12 nucleotides align to TRBD2. Per the germline V gene, CDR1 is LGHDT and CDR2 is YNNKEL (reference sequence). This CDR3 is built from 18 residues. The V and J ends lost 3 bases and 9 bases, in that order; junction bases with no gene match: 15. The CDR3 is CASSHLKAGGLAGSEQFF. CDR3 nucleotides: TGTGCCAGCAGCCATCTCAAGGCGGGAGGACTAGCGGGGAGTGAGCAGTTCTTC.

This clone was observed a single time. The chain links TRBV7-2 to TRBJ2-1, with 9 bases lining up with TRBD2. Germline assignment: CDR1 SGHTA and CDR2 FQGNSA. V shed 1 base and J 7 bases; nucleotides not matched to a gene: 5. The CDR3 totals 15 residues. CDR3 sequence reads: CASSLDSGGWNEQFF. Here the CDR3 DNA reads TGTGCCAGCAGCTTAGATAGCGGGGGCTGGAATGAGCAGTTCTTC.

This clone was detected only a few times. CDR3 amino acids: CASSSGGLAGVYEQYF. The CDR3 DNA reads as TGTGCCAGCAGCTCGGGAGGGCTAGCGGGGGTCTACGAGCAGTACTTC. The chain employs TRBV9 and TRBJ2-7, with 10 bases that match TRBD2. From germline, CDR1 is SGDLS and CDR2 YYNGEE. V trimming: 4 bases; J trimming: 3 bases; junction bases outside the gene matches: 10. The CDR3 loop spans 16 amino acids.

The chain recombines TRBV15 with TRBJ2-3; the match to TRBD2 covers 12 bases. Germline CDR1 reads LNHNV; CDR2 reads YYDKDF (reference sequence). Trimming cost V 4 bases and J 2 bases; bases outside gene matches: 4. The CDR3 covers 16 residues. In nucleotides, the CDR3 is TGTGCCACCAGCACCCTAGCGGGGGGGTACACAGATACGCAGTATTTT. This gives the protein CATSTLAGGYTDTQYF.

The CDR3 reads CASSPTPGGKQYF. CDR3 sequence (DNA): TGTGCCAGCAGCCCGACTCCGGGTGGCAAGCAGTACTTC. The chain carries TRBV7-3 and TRBJ2-7; D is undetermined. CDR1 and CDR2 (germline): SGHTA, FQGTGA. The V gene lost 5 bases and the J gene lost 8 bases, with 16 bases spanning the gap. The CDR3 totals 13 residues.